Shown below are 19 T cell receptor beta chains from a single sample sequenced in a study of response to subunit inactivated influenza vaccine (dated by TCRdb to 2017 to 2018). Libraries came from RT-PCR. Instrument used: Illumina HiSeq 2500. Using fastp at Q25 and MiXCR, TCRdb reprocessed the public reads and kept productive beta chains. Every CDR3 protein is listed once, alongside the most common genes and DNA of its rows. The sample table lists approximately 570,000 distinct CDR3 sequences, 7.6% of them with a count of one. The ten largest clones represent approximately 12% of the sample. This specimen consisted of PBMCs from blood, obtained approximately 25 months after vaccination. The receptors were sampled from a man aged 50 to 69 who received an inactivated influenza vaccine. Donor details come from another sample of the same person, matched by shared clones.

This clonotype appeared a few times. This chain joins TRBV4-3 and TRBJ1-1; no firm D call. Trimming removed 4 bases at V and 1 base at J, with 10 bases between. This CDR3 contains 14 residues. The germline gives CDR1 LGHNA, CDR2 YSLEER. The CDR3 nucleotides are TGCGCCAGCAGCCGTGGCAATCAGAACACTGAAGCTTTCTTT. Translating gives CASSRGNQNTEAFF.

The chain carries TRBV2 and TRBJ2-1, with 10 positions matching TRBD2. Trimming took 4 bases from V and 8 from J; bases not matched to a gene: 8. Germline V lookup: CDR1 SNHLY, CDR2 FYNNEI. The CDR3 runs to 15 residues. The CDR3: CASSGERGGGDEQFF. In nucleotides, the CDR3 is TGTGCCAGCAGTGGGGAGCGGGGGGGTGGCGATGAGCAGTTCTTC.

The chain uses TRBV14 and TRBJ2-3; D is ambiguous. The CDR3 covers 13 residues. Germline V lookup: CDR1 SGHDN, CDR2 FVKESK. The V end was cut by 2 bases, the J end by 7 bases, with 10 bases between. The CDR3, as DNA: TGTGCCAGCAGCCAACTAACTTCCTATACGCAGTATTTT. Its translation is CASSQLTSYTQYF.

Concerning this clonotype itself: Possible read error: a much larger clone is one base away. V gene TRBV20-1 combines with J gene TRBJ2-1; 10 nucleotides align to TRBD2. The V and J ends lost 7 bases and 12 bases, in that order; junction bases with no gene match: 12. The CDR3 loop spans 13 amino acids. Germline V lookup: CDR1 DFQATT, CDR2 SNEGSKA (reference sequence). As DNA, the CDR3 is TGCAGTGTTCTGACTAGCGGGTACGGATGGCAGTTCTTC. This codes for CSVLTSGYGWQFF.

V is TRBV24-1 and J is TRBJ1-2, with D maybe TRBD1 (6 bases). Trimming removed 3 bases from V and 4 bases from J, with 14 bases in between. The CDR3 length is 15 residues. Germline V lookup: CDR1 KGHDR, CDR2 SFDVKD. CDR3 DNA: TGTGCCACCAGTGATAAAACAGGGCTCGGCTATGGCTACACCTTC. It codes for CATSDKTGLGYGYTF.

The V gene is TRBV2, the J gene TRBJ2-6; TRBD1 agrees at 7 bases. The CDR3 is 17 amino acids. Germline CDR1 SNHLY, CDR2 FYNNEI. V lost 4 bases to trimming and J lost 1 base; unmatched junction nucleotides: 7. The CDR3 protein is CASSVETGRSGANVLTF. CDR3 sequence (DNA): TGTGCCAGCAGTGTGGAGACAGGGAGATCTGGGGCCAACGTCCTGACTTTC. Full variable domain (rest looked up from reference TRBV2 and TRBJ2-6): EPEVTQTPSHQVTQMGQEVILRCVPISNHLYFYWYRQILGQKVEFLVSFYNNEISEKSEIFDDQFSVERPDGSNFTLKIRSTKLEDSAMYFCASSVETGRSGANVLTFGAGSRLTVL.

V is TRBV5-5 and J is TRBJ2-5; TRBD2 matches 10 bases. CDR1 is SGHKS, CDR2 YYEKEE, per germline (reference sequence). The length of the CDR3 is 17 residues. The V gene end was trimmed by 4 bases and the J gene end by 1 base; junction bases not matched to a gene: 10. The CDR3 reads CASSPAPSGGSQETQYF. CDR3 nucleotides: TGTGCCAGCAGCCCAGCCCCTAGCGGGGGTTCCCAAGAGACCCAGTACTTC.

V is TRBV20-1 and J is TRBJ1-1; no clear D. Germline V gene data show CDR1 as DFQATT and CDR2 as SNEGSKA (reference sequence). Trimming removed 1 base at V and 0 bases at J, with 6 bases between. This CDR3 comprises 13 residues. The CDR3 sequence: CSARGLMNTEAFF. The CDR3 DNA reads TGCAGTGCTAGAGGATTAATGAACACTGAAGCTTTCTTT.

This clonotype came up many times. The DNA for the CDR3 is TGTGCCAGCAGACTCGGGACTAGCGGGTCCGCAGATACGCAGTATTTT. Encoded protein: CASRLGTSGSADTQYF. J is TRBJ2-3 and V is TRBV12-3 or TRBV12-4; 12 positions agree with TRBD2. The CDR3 extends over 16 amino acids. V was pared by 6 bases and J by 4 bases, with 8 bases of the junction left unmatched.

In this sample, this clonotype turned up many times. The chain links TRBV7-2 to TRBJ2-2; 8 nucleotides align to TRBD1. This CDR3 is built from 14 residues. The germline CDR1 and CDR2 sequences are SGHTA and FQGNSA. The trim removed 5 bases at V and 6 bases at J, leaving 5 bases unmatched. CDR3 loop: CASSLRQGPGELFF. The CDR3, as DNA: TGTGCCAGCAGCCTGCGACAGGGGCCCGGGGAGCTGTTTTTT.

This clonotype was picked up a small number of times. This rearrangement joins TRBV12-3 or TRBV12-4 to TRBJ2-5; D uncertain. Trimming stripped 8 bases from V and 1 base from J, with 17 bases between. The CDR3 is 15 amino acids. The CDR3 sequence is CASGISGSFQETQYF. The CDR3 region has the DNA TGTGCCAGCGGGATTTCCGGGTCTTTCCAAGAGACCCAGTACTTC.

This clonotype was seen at least ten times. This chain connects TRBV10-1 to TRBJ2-2; TRBD2 agrees at 7 bases. CDR3 length: 16 amino acids. CDR1 WNHNN and CDR2 SYGVQD come from the germline V gene (reference sequence). V was pared by 5 bases and J by 0 bases, with 6 bases of the junction left unmatched. CDR3 loop: CASSRQAGTNTGELFF. The CDR3 region has the DNA TGCGCCAGCAGTCGTCAAGCGGGGACGAACACCGGGGAGCTGTTTTTT.

This clonotype was observed at least ten times. The chain links TRBV5-1 to TRBJ2-7, with a weak D call TRBD1 (6 bases). Trimming pared 4 bases from V and 3 bases from J, leaving 11 bases between. The germline V gene has CDR1 SGHRS and CDR2 YFSETQ. The CDR3 has 13 amino acids. CDR3 residues: CASSHTQGYEQYF. CDR3 nucleotide sequence: TGCGCCAGCAGCCACACACAGGGCTACGAGCAGTACTTC.

The chain employs TRBV27 and TRBJ2-7; 7 positions match TRBD1. Trimming removed 3 bases from V and 6 bases from J; junction bases left unmatched: 5. Germline CDR1 is MNHEY and CDR2 is SMNVEV (reference sequence). This CDR3 comprises 13 residues. The CDR3 sequence is CASSFSTGSEQYF. CDR3 nucleotide sequence: TGTGCCAGCAGTTTCTCGACAGGGTCCGAGCAGTACTTC.

This clonotype was seen many times. The V gene is TRBV24-1, the J gene TRBJ2-7; D may be TRBD2 (5 bases). Deletions cut 3 bases from V and 10 bases from J, with 12 bases between. The V gene's germline CDR1 is KGHDR and CDR2 SFDVKD. The CDR3 length is 12 residues. CDR3 sequence reads: CATSDGSTLQYF. For the CDR3, the DNA is TGTGCCACCAGTGATGGGAGCACTCTACAGTACTTC.

A note on this clonotype: The junction differs from germline at one of its ends, possibly a read error. The V and J genes are TRBV6-5 and TRBJ2-3; tentatively, D is TRBD2 (5 bases). Germline V lookup: CDR1 MNHEY, CDR2 SVGAGI. CDR3 size: 14 residues. The CDR3 reads CASSYGPSTGINVF. The CDR3 DNA reads TGTGCCAGCAGTTACGGCCCGAGTACGGGAATTAACGTTTTT.

The CDR3, as DNA: TGCGCCAGCAGCTTTGGGACTAGCGGGAGCCAGAATACGCAGTATTTT. This encodes CASSFGTSGSQNTQYF. The rearrangement links TRBV5-1 to TRBJ2-3; the match to TRBD2 covers 14 bases. The V and J ends lost 2 bases and 7 bases, in that order; junction bases with no gene match: 6. The V gene's germline CDR1 is SGHRS and CDR2 YFSETQ. CDR3 length equals 16 residues.

This clonotype was observed a handful of times. The chain has TRBV18 and TRBJ2-2; possibly TRBD1 for D (6 bases). CDR3 length: 15 amino acids. Germline values: CDR1 KGHSH, CDR2 LQKENI. V lost 5 bases to trimming and J lost 6 bases, with 16 bases between them. CDR3 in DNA: TGTGCCAGCTCAACAGGACAGATCGGGTCCGGGGAGCTGTTTTTT. Translating it yields CASSTGQIGSGELFF.

The V call is TRBV7-2, the J call TRBJ1-1; the match to TRBD1 covers 7 bases. This CDR3 spans 14 amino acids. Per the germline V gene, CDR1 is SGHTA and CDR2 is FQGNSA. Trimming at V came to 7 bases and at J to 0 bases, leaving 5 bases not matched to a gene. The CDR3 bases are TGTGCCAGCAATGAACAGGGGATGAACACTGAAGCTTTCTTT. Its protein is CASNEQGMNTEAFF.